This T cell receptor (beta chain) was recovered during a study of blood T cell repertoires in COVID-19. CDR1 and CDR2 from the germline V gene are MNHEY and SVGEGT. The ends lost 6 bases at V and 2 bases at J; junction bases unmatched: 6. The length of the CDR3 is 15 residues. The repertoire was sequenced with immunoSEQ multiplex PCR; TCRdb's copy has only in-frame clones and lacks some. The top ten clones hold approximately 3.3% of a sample with 35,000 to 50,000 clones, around 89% of them seen once. Material: peripheral blood. The rearrangement uses TRBV6-2 or TRBV6-3 and TRBJ1-5; 8 nucleotides line up with TRBD1. This TCR was recovered from a human donor in a cohort sampled during active COVID-19. The CDR3 spells CASSRQGWGNQPQHF. The CDR3, as DNA: TGTGCCAGCAGCCGACAGGGGTGGGGCAATCAGCCCCAGCATTTT.